This is a list of T cell receptor beta chains from one sample in a study of post-analysis software for immune sequencing data. TCRdb called the PCR reads again in MiXCR, with one record for every CDR3 protein. Of about 460,000 distinct CDR3 sequences listed, roughly 46% are singletons. The sample comprised blood. The receptor source for this set is a girl aged 10 to 17 with multiple sclerosis. The CDR3 runs from the conserved cysteine through the conserved F or W. D genes are given only for firm matches. Not all rows give a size; the values are once, few, many and, for expanded clones, a class.

d_gene: TRBD2; abundance: .; j_gene: TRBJ2-5; v_gene: TRBV20-1; CDR3aa: CSARETSGSLETQYF; CDR3nt: TGCAGTGCTAGAGAGACTAGCGGGAGCTTGGAGACCCAGTACTTC
d_gene: .; abundance: few; j_gene: TRBJ2-1; v_gene: TRBV6-1; CDR3aa: CASSEYWAGVSINEQFF; CDR3nt: TGTGCCAGCAGTGAATATTGGGCAGGGGTAAGCATCAATGAGCAGTTCTTC
d_gene: TRBD1; abundance: few; j_gene: TRBJ1-2; v_gene: TRBV9; CDR3aa: CASSADRGDSGYTF; CDR3nt: TGTGCCAGCAGCGCCGACAGGGGGGACTCTGGCTACACCTTC
d_gene: .; abundance: .; j_gene: TRBJ1-2; v_gene: TRBV29-1; CDR3aa: CSVSTGLYGYTF; CDR3nt: TGCAGCGTTTCGACAGGCCTCTATGGCTACACCTTC
d_gene: .; abundance: few; j_gene: TRBJ2-4; v_gene: TRBV19; CDR3aa: CASKRPGEAKNIQYF; CDR3nt: TGTGCCAGCAAACGCCCTGGAGAAGCCAAAAACATTCAGTACTTC
d_gene: .; abundance: few; j_gene: TRBJ2-1; v_gene: TRBV12-3/TRBV12-4; CDR3aa: CASTPFDRSSYNEQFF; CDR3nt: TGTGCCAGCACCCCTTTCGACCGGAGCTCCTACAATGAGCAGTTCTTC
d_gene: .; abundance: .; j_gene: TRBJ2-1; v_gene: TRBV12-3/TRBV12-4; CDR3aa: CASSFRAGATTSYNGQFF; CDR3nt: TGTGCCAGCAGTTTCCGGGCAGGTGCTACCACGTCCTACAATGGGCAGTTCTTC
d_gene: .; abundance: .; j_gene: TRBJ1-4; v_gene: TRBV6-1; CDR3aa: CASSAEGGEKLFF; CDR3nt: TGTGCCAGCAGTGCCGAAGGCGGTGAAAAACTGTTTTTT
d_gene: .; abundance: .; j_gene: TRBJ2-5; v_gene: TRBV27; CDR3aa: CASSFTERETQYF; CDR3nt: TGTGCCAGCAGTTTTACCGAACGGGAGACCCAGTACTTC
d_gene: .; abundance: few; j_gene: TRBJ2-5; v_gene: TRBV11-3; CDR3aa: CASSLGGAGPEETQYF; CDR3nt: TGTGCCAGCAGCTTAGGTGGCGCAGGGCCAGAAGAGACCCAGTACTTC
d_gene: .; abundance: few; j_gene: TRBJ1-2; v_gene: TRBV7-2; CDR3aa: CASSYPSGGYTF; CDR3nt: TGTGCCAGCAGCTATCCCTCGGGTGGCTACACCTTC
d_gene: TRBD1; abundance: .; j_gene: TRBJ1-2; v_gene: TRBV29-1; CDR3aa: CSVDNGQVAYGYTF; CDR3nt: TGCAGCGTTGACAACGGACAGGTTGCCTATGGCTACACCTTC
d_gene: .; abundance: .; j_gene: TRBJ1-5; v_gene: TRBV5-1; CDR3aa: CASSLKPQIDSNQPQHF; CDR3nt: TGCGCCAGCAGCTTGAAGCCTCAGATCGATAGCAATCAGCCCCAGCATTTT
d_gene: .; abundance: few; j_gene: TRBJ2-2; v_gene: TRBV29-1; CDR3aa: CSVGNIGGELFF; CDR3nt: TGCAGCGTGGGGAATATTGGGGGGGAGCTGTTTTTT
d_gene: .; abundance: few; j_gene: TRBJ2-5; v_gene: TRBV7-9; CDR3aa: CASHQGAGFQETQYF; CDR3nt: TGTGCCAGCCATCAGGGAGCGGGTTTCCAAGAGACCCAGTACTTC
d_gene: TRBD2; abundance: .; j_gene: TRBJ2-7; v_gene: TRBV7-6; CDR3aa: CASSSGLAFNSYEQYF; CDR3nt: TGTGCCAGCAGCTCCGGACTAGCGTTTAACTCCTACGAGCAGTACTTC
d_gene: .; abundance: few; j_gene: TRBJ2-7; v_gene: TRBV5-1; CDR3aa: CASSLNPTYEQYF; CDR3nt: TGCGCCAGCAGCTTGAACCCTACCTACGAGCAGTACTTC
d_gene: .; abundance: .; j_gene: TRBJ1-5; v_gene: TRBV20-1; CDR3aa: CSTQGWTENQPQHF; CDR3nt: TGCAGTACTCAGGGGTGGACAGAGAATCAGCCCCAGCATTTT
d_gene: TRBD1; abundance: .; j_gene: TRBJ1-5; v_gene: TRBV7-2; CDR3aa: CASSGSVVGGSQPQHF; CDR3nt: TGTGCCAGCAGCGGTAGCGTCGTAGGGGGCAGTCAGCCCCAGCATTTT
d_gene: .; abundance: few; j_gene: TRBJ2-1; v_gene: TRBV3-1; CDR3aa: CASSPMDSSYNEQFF; CDR3nt: TGTGCCAGCAGCCCGATGGACAGCTCCTACAATGAGCAGTTCTTC